These 21 T cell receptor beta chains came from one sample sequenced in a study of blood T cells in healthy people across ages. A sample-barcoded 5' primer and a J-beta primer mix were used in a second PCR of about 6 to 12 cycles. TCRdb re-derived calls from the 5' RACE reads in MiXCR, one entry per CDR3 protein. The sample has approximately 690,000 distinct CDR3 sequences; roughly 53% are singletons. Material: blood. The receptors originated from a man between 60 and 75 years old in good health.

J is TRBJ1-4 and V is TRBV15; D is unclear. The CDR3 totals 15 residues. V shed 3 bases and J shed 5 bases, with 13 bases lying between them. The germline V gene has CDR1 LNHNV and CDR2 YYDKDF (reference sequence). Here the CDR3 DNA reads TGTGCCACCAGCAGTGATCCTATAGGGAATGAAAAACTGTTTTTT. Its protein is CATSSDPIGNEKLFF.

The chain combines TRBV20-1 with TRBJ2-3; perhaps D is TRBD1 or TRBD2 (5 bases each). The CDR3 loop spans 13 amino acids. Trimming removed 6 bases at V and 6 bases at J, with 16 bases between. Germline CDR1 DFQATT, CDR2 SNEGSKA (reference sequence). CDR3: CSAEGPPVDTQYF. CDR3 DNA: TGCAGTGCCGAGGGACCCCCGGTTGATACGCAGTATTTT.

This clonotype showed up many times. The chain carries TRBV7-2 and TRBJ2-7, with 8 nucleotides matching TRBD1. The V gene end was trimmed by 1 base and the J gene end by 3 bases; junction bases not matched to a gene: 2. The CDR3 runs to 14 residues. Germline V CDR1 and CDR2: SGHTA, FQGNSA. The CDR3 region is CASSLGTGRYEQYF. In DNA, the CDR3 is TGTGCCAGCAGCTTAGGGACAGGGCGCTACGAGCAGTACTTC.

This clonotype has only a few counts. The J gene is TRBJ2-7, the V gene TRBV28; 8 bases line up with TRBD2. CDR3 length equals 16 residues. Germline lookup yields CDR1 MDHEN and CDR2 SYDVKM. V lost 6 bases and J lost 3; bases outside the gene matches: 13. The CDR3 sequence is CASSKPRREGNYEQYF. Written as DNA, the CDR3 is TGTGCCAGCAGCAAGCCCCGCCGGGAGGGTAACTACGAGCAGTACTTC. The whole variable domain, filled in from reference TRBV28 and TRBJ2-7, reads DVKVTQSSRYLVKRTGEKVFLECVQDMDHENMFWYRQDPGLGLRLIYFSYDVKMKEKGDIPEGYSVSREKKERFSLILESASTNQTSMYLCASSKPRREGNYEQYFGPGTRLTVT.

The chain recombines TRBV7-2 with TRBJ1-5, with unresolved D. The length of the CDR3 is 15 residues. Germline CDR1 SGHTA, CDR2 FQGNSA. V was clipped by 1 base and J by 2 bases, with 9 bases between them. The CDR3 sequence is CASSLGIVGNQPQHF. In DNA form, the CDR3 reads TGTGCCAGCAGCTTAGGTATAGTTGGCAATCAGCCCCAGCATTTT.

The rearrangement links TRBV20-1 to TRBJ2-7; D not certain. The DNA end lines up better with TRBJ2-5; the J call may be wrong. CDR1 DFQATT and CDR2 SNEGSKA come from the germline V gene (reference sequence). CDR3 length: 12 residues. This CDR3 reads CSARLLQETQYF. In nucleotides, the CDR3 is TGCAGTGCTAGACTACTCCAAGAGACCCAGTACTTC.

The chain has TRBV9 and TRBJ2-3, with 11 positions matching TRBD1. J gave up 2 bases and V 0 bases, and 17 bases lay outside the gene matches. This CDR3 region has 21 residues. The V gene's germline CDR1 is SGDLS and CDR2 YYNGEE. The chain's CDR3 is CASSVATGTGGTGLITDTQYF. The CDR3 nucleotides read TGTGCCAGCAGCGTAGCTACCGGGACAGGGGGTACGGGACTAATCACAGATACGCAGTATTTT.

This chain connects TRBV5-1 to TRBJ2-3; 10 bases are shared with TRBD2. Trimming cost V 7 bases and J 6 bases; bases outside gene matches: 11. There are 15 residues in the CDR3. Per germline, CDR1 SGHRS and CDR2 YFSETQ. The CDR3, as DNA: TGCGCCAGCCGCCTTGGGGGACTAGCGAGGGATACGCAGTATTTT. Amino acid sequence: CASRLGGLARDTQYF. The complete variable domain, with remaining parts taken from reference TRBV5-1 and TRBJ2-3, reads KAGVTQTPRYLIKTRGQQVTLSCSPISGHRSVSWYQQTPGQGLQFLFEYFSETQRNKGNFPGRFSGRQFSNSRSEMNVSTLELGDSALYLCASRLGGLARDTQYFGPGTRLTVL.

This chain uses TRBV27 with TRBJ2-4; weak D call: TRBD1 (6 bases). The end of the DNA fits TRBJ2-5 better, so the J call may be wrong. The CDR3 contains 13 residues. Looked up from germline, CDR1 is MNHEY and CDR2 is SMNVEV (reference sequence). CDR3 amino acids: CASSVRGLETQYF. Here the CDR3 DNA reads TGTGCCAGCAGTGTCAGGGGCTTAGAGACCCAGTACTTC.

The chain couples TRBV7-8 to TRBJ1-5; 10 positions agree with TRBD1. The ends lost 3 bases at V and 3 bases at J; junction bases unmatched: 5. The length of the CDR3 is 16 residues. Germline V gene lookup returns CDR1 SGHVS and CDR2 FQNEAQ. CDR3 nucleotides: TGTGCCAGCAGCTTGACCGGGACAGGGGACAATCAGCCCCAGCATTTT. It translates to CASSLTGTGDNQPQHF.

V and J are TRBV10-3 and TRBJ2-5; TRBD1 matches 7 bases. Germline V gene data show CDR1 as ENHRY and CDR2 as SYGVKD. The CDR3 is made up of 17 amino acids. Germline trimming cut 4 bases from V and 1 base from J; bases unmatched to any gene: 12. The CDR3 loop is CAISARAPGQVQETQYF. CDR3 DNA: TGTGCCATCAGTGCCAGAGCGCCCGGACAGGTCCAAGAGACCCAGTACTTC.

The gene calls are TRBV20-1 and TRBJ2-3; 9 nucleotides align to TRBD2. After removal of 5 bases from V and 1 base from J, the junction contained 10 bases not matched to a gene. CDR3 size: 16 residues. CDR1 and CDR2 from the germline V gene are DFQATT and SNEGSKA (reference sequence). CDR3 sequence (DNA): TGCAGTGCTCAGTCCGGGCTAGCGGGGCGCACAGATACGCAGTATTTT. Its protein is CSAQSGLAGRTDTQYF.

This rearrangement joins TRBV3-1 to TRBJ2-5, with 7 bases fitting TRBD2. Germline CDR1 and CDR2: LGHDT and YNNKEL (reference sequence). V shed 4 bases, J shed 2 bases, and the junction held 4 bases outside the gene matches. The CDR3 contains 14 residues. In DNA, the CDR3 is TGTGCCAGCAGCCCGACTAGCACTCAAGAGACCCAGTACTTC. This translates into CASSPTSTQETQYF.

The chain uses TRBV7-2 and TRBJ1-2; 7 bases fit TRBD1. There are 13 residues in the CDR3. In germline, CDR1 is SGHTA, CDR2 FQGNSA. The V segment lost 5 bases and the J segment 13 bases; nucleotides outside the gene matches: 13. CDR3 sequence (DNA): TGTGCCAGCAGCCTCGCCTTGTTCCGGGACAGCACCTTC. Amino acids: CASSLALFRDSTF.

The V call is TRBV20-1, the J call TRBJ1-5, with unresolved D. The CDR3 extends over 15 amino acids. CDR1 and CDR2 from the germline V gene are DFQATT and SNEGSKA (reference sequence). The V end was cut by 4 bases, the J end by 0 bases, with 13 bases between. The CDR3 is CSATQGPSSNQPQHF. The CDR3 bases are TGCAGTGCTACACAAGGACCGAGTAGCAATCAGCCCCAGCATTTT.

This clonotype has just a few counts. V is TRBV20-1 and J is TRBJ2-7; TRBD1 aligns across 10 bases. Germline assignment: CDR1 DFQATT and CDR2 SNEGSKA (reference sequence). The CDR3 extends over 17 amino acids. The trim removed 0 bases at V and 1 base at J, leaving 9 bases unmatched. CDR3: CSARERGTGARSYEQYF. In nucleotides, the CDR3 is TGCAGTGCTAGAGAGAGAGGGACAGGGGCAAGATCCTACGAGCAGTACTTC.

The chain uses TRBV5-1 and TRBJ2-3; 8 nucleotides agree with TRBD1. The germline V gene has CDR1 SGHRS and CDR2 YFSETQ. The CDR3 loop spans 15 amino acids. V shed 1 base, J shed 2 bases, and the junction held 3 bases outside the gene matches. CDR3 nucleotide sequence: TGCGCCAGCAGCTTGCAACAGGGGGACACAGATACGCAGTATTTT. Translated, it gives CASSLQQGDTDTQYF.

The rearrangement links TRBV5-4 to TRBJ1-1; D unclear. This CDR3 has 13 residues. V lost 9 bases to trimming and J lost 0 bases, with 12 bases between them. From germline, CDR1 is SGHNT and CDR2 YYREEE (reference sequence). The CDR3 DNA reads as TGTGCCATCCCAGGACCCATGAACACTGAAGCTTTCTTT. Residues: CAIPGPMNTEAFF.

In this sample, this clonotype turned up a few times. For the CDR3, the DNA is TGTGCCAGCAGTTTAGTGGACGAGCAGTACTTC. Translation gives CASSLVDEQYF. The V gene is TRBV12-3 or TRBV12-4, the J gene TRBJ2-7; D gene uncertain. Between the trimmed V and J ends, which lost 1 base and 5 bases, there was a span of 3 bases. This CDR3 is built from 11 residues.

The chain carries TRBV20-1 and TRBJ1-2; the match to TRBD1 covers 7 bases. The CDR3 covers 15 residues. Per germline, CDR1 DFQATT and CDR2 SNEGSKA (reference sequence). With V trimmed by 0 bases and J by 2 bases, 6 bases remained unmatched. CDR3 residues: CSARDPRTGNYGYTF. The CDR3 nucleotides are TGCAGTGCTAGAGACCCCAGGACAGGAAACTATGGCTACACCTTC.

V gene TRBV3-1 combines with J gene TRBJ2-1; TRBD1 or TRBD2 may be the D gene (6 bases each). The CDR3 is made up of 11 amino acids. Per the germline V gene, CDR1 is LGHDT and CDR2 is YNNKEL (reference sequence). V shed 4 bases and J shed 15 bases, with 13 bases lying between them. CDR3 residues: CASSLLGGWFF. In DNA, the CDR3 is TGTGCCAGCAGCCTCCTAGGGGGGTGGTTCTTC.